The T cell receptor (beta chain) described here comes from a study of response to subunit inactivated influenza vaccine (dated by TCRdb to the late 2010s). General notes on the study: To follow how T cells responded to a trivalent subunit inactivated influenza vaccine, the researchers relied on deep quantitative profiling of the T cell receptor repertoire. Paper-wide results and their limitations: The authors suggested that each seasonal influenza vaccination may recruit only a limited number of new T cells.

A word on this clonotype: Its antigen is still unknown. No quality values exist for individual bases; no much larger clone is one base distant.

The method was RT-PCR. Sequencing was performed on an Illumina HiSeq 2500. TCRdb took the public reads, trimmed them with fastp at Q25, ran MiXCR for clone calling and kept in-frame beta chains. Entries are consolidated by CDR3 protein sequence, retaining the most common genes and DNA. For this sample there are some 500,000 distinct CDR3 sequences; less than 30% appear just once. 1.5% to 2% of the sample lies in the top ten. The V and J ends are trimmed by 5 bases and 5 bases, leaving 18 bases between them. From a lookup of the germline V gene, CDR1 and CDR2 are SGHTA and FQGNSA. Taken from cysteine to phenylalanine, the CDR3 has 15 residues. Only the CDR3 region is kept as DNA, spanning 45 bases read in frame from base 1.

The V and J segments used are TRBV7-2 and TRBJ1-2; no D gene call is confident. The sequencing used CD4+ T cells sorted from PBMCs, collected approximately 5 days after vaccination. This receptor was taken from a man aged 45-60 years who received an inactivated influenza vaccine. Donor details come from another sample of the same person, matched by shared clones. The CDR3 corresponds to CASSVGMNPGYGYTF. The nucleotide sequence reads TGTGCCAGCAGCGTAGGGATGAATCCGGGATATGGCTACACCTTC.